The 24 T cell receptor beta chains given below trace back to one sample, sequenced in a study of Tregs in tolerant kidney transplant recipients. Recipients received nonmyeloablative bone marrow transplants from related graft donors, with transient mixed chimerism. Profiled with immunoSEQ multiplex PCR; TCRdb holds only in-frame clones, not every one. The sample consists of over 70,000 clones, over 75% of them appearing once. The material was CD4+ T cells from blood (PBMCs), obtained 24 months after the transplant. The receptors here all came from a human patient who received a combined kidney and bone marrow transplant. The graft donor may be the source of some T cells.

DNA of the CDR3: TGCGCCAGCAGCTCCGACAGGGGGGGCTGGCTTGAAGCTTTCTTT. Its translation is CASSSDRGGWLEAFF. This sequence joins TRBV5-1 and TRBJ1-1; 9 positions match TRBD1. The CDR3 totals 15 residues. Germline CDR1 reads SGHRS; CDR2 reads YFSETQ. The J segment lost 7 bases and the V segment lost 3 bases, leaving 10 bases of the junction unmatched.

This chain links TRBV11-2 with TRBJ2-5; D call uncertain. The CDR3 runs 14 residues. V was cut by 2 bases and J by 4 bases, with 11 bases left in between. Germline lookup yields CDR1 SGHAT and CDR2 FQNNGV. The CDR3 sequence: CASSLLRFSETQYF. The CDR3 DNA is TGTGCCAGCAGCTTACTGAGGTTTTCAGAGACCCAGTACTTC.

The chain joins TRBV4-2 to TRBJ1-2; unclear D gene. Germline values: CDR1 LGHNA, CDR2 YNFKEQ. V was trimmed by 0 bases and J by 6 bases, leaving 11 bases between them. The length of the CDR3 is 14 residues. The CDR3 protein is CASSQDRGVDGYTF. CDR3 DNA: TGTGCCAGCAGCCAAGACCGGGGAGTCGATGGCTACACCTTC.

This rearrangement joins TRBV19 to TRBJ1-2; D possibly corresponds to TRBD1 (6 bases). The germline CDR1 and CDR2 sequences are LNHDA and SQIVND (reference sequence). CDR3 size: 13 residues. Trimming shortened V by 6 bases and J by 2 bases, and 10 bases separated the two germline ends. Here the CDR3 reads CASRWTANYGYTF. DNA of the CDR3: TGTGCCAGTAGGTGGACAGCCAACTATGGCTACACCTTC.

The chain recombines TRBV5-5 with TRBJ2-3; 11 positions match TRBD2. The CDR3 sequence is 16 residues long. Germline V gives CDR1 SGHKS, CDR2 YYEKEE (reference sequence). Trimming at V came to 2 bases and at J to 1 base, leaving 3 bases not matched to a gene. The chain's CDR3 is CASSFVTSGGTDTQYF. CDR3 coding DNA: TGTGCCAGCAGCTTCGTGACTAGCGGGGGCACAGATACGCAGTATTTT.

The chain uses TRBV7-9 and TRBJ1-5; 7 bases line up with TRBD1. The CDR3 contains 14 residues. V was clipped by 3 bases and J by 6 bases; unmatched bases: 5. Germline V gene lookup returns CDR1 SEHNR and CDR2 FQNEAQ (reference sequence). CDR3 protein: CASSLEGAIQPQHF. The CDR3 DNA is TGTGCCAGCAGCTTGGAGGGGGCGATTCAGCCCCAGCATTTT.

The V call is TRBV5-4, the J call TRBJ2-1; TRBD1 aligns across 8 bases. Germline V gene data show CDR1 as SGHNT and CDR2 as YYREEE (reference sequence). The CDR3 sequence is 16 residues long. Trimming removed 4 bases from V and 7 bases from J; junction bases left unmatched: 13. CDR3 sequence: CASSKTDRGPRNEQFF. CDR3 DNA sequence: TGTGCCAGCAGCAAAACCGACAGGGGACCGCGAAATGAGCAGTTCTTC.

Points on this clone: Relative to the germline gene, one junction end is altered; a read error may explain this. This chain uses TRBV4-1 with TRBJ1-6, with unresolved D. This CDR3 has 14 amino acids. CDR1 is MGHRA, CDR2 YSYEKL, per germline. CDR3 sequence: CASSPSDGNSPLHF. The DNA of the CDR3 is TGCGCCAGCAGCCCCTCGGACGGGAATTCCCCCCTCCACTTT.

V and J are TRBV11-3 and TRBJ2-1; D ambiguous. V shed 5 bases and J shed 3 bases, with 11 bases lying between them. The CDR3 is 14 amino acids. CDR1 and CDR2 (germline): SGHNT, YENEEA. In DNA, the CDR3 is TGTGCCAGCAGCCCTCGGCGGATCTACAATGAGCAGTTCTTC. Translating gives CASSPRRIYNEQFF.

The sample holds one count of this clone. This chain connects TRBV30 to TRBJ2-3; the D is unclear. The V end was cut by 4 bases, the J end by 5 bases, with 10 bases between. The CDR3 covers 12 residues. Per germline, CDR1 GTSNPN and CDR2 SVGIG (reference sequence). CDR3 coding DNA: TGTGCCTGGACCCTAAACCGAGATACGCAGTATTTT. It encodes CAWTLNRDTQYF.

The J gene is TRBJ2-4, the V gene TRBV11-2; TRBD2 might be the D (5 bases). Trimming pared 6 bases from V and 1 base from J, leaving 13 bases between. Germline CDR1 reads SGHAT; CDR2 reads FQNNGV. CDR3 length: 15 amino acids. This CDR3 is CASRPLRVAKNIQYF. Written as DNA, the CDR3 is TGTGCCAGCAGACCTTTGAGGGTGGCCAAAAACATTCAGTACTTC.

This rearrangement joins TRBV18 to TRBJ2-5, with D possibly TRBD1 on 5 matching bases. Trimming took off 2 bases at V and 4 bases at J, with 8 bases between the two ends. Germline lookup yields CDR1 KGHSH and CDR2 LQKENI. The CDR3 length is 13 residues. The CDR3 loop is CASSPRQGETQYF. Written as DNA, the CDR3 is TGTGCCAGCTCACCAAGGCAGGGAGAGACCCAGTACTTC.

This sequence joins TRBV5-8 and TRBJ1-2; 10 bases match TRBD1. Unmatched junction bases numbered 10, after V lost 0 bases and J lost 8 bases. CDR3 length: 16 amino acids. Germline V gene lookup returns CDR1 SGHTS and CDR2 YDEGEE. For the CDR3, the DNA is TGTGCCAGCAGCTTGGTTCTGGGGACAGGGGTTTACGGCTACACCTTC. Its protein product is CASSLVLGTGVYGYTF.

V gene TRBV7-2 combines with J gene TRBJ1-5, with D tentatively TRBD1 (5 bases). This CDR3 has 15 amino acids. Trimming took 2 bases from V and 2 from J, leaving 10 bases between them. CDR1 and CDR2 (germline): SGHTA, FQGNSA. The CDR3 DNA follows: TGTGCCAGCAGCTTAACCCAGGGCGGCAATCAGCCCCAGCATTTT. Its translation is CASSLTQGGNQPQHF.

CDR3 nucleotide sequence: TGTGCCAGCGGACAGGGGTACGGAAACACCATATATTTT. It codes for CASGQGYGNTIYF. The V call is TRBV30, the J call TRBJ1-3, with 9 bases identical to TRBD1. V gave up 8 bases and J gave up 4 bases; unmatched junction bases: 6. Looked up from germline, CDR1 is GTSNPN and CDR2 is SVGIG (reference sequence). This CDR3 comprises 13 residues.

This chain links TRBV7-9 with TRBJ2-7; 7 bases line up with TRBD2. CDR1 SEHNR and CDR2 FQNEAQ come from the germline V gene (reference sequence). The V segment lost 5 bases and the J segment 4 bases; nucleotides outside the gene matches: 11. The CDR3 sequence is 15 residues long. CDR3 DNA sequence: TGTGCCAGCAGCCCGAGGACTAGTAGTTTATACGAGCAGTACTTC. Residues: CASSPRTSSLYEQYF. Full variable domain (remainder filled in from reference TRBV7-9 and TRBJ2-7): DTGVSQNPRHKITKRGQNVTFRCDPISEHNRLYWYRQTLGQGPEFLTYFQNEAQLEKSRLLSDRFSAERPKGSFSTLEIQRTEQGDSAMYLCASSPRTSSLYEQYFGPGTRLTVT.

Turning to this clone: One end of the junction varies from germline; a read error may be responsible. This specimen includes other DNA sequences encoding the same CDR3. The CDR3 here is CASSSGQPYNSPLHF. Here the CDR3 DNA reads TGTGCCAGCAGTTCGGGACAGCCGTATAATTCCCCCCTCCACTTT. This chain joins TRBV5-4 and TRBJ1-6; 7 bases fit TRBD1. This CDR3 region has 15 residues. Germline loops: CDR1 SGHNT, CDR2 YYREEE (reference sequence).

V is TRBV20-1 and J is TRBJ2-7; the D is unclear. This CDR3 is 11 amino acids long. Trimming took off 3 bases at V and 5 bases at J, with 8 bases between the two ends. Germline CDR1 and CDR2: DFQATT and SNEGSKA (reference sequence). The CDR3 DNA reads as TGCAGTGCTAGTAACTTGAACGAGCAGTACTTC. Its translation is CSASNLNEQYF.

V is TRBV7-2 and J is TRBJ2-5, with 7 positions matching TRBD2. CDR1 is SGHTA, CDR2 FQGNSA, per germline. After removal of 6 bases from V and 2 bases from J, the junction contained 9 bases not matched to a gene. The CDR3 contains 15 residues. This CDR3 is CASRSQRGRQETQYF. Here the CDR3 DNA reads TGTGCCAGCAGATCCCAGCGGGGACGTCAAGAGACCCAGTACTTC.

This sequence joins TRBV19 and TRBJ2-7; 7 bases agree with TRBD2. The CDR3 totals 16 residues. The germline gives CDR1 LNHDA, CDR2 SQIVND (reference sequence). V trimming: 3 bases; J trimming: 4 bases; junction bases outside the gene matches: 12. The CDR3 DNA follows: TGTGCCAGTAGTATTTACCTGGGACTACGTCAATACGAGCAGTACTTC. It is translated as CASSIYLGLRQYEQYF.

The CDR3 here is CASSPRTSANTGELFF. The DNA of the CDR3 is TGTGCCAGCAGCCCCAGGACTAGCGCGAACACCGGGGAGCTGTTTTTT. The genes are TRBV7-8 and TRBJ2-2; TRBD2 matches at 9 bases. The length of the CDR3 is 16 residues. V shed 5 bases, J shed 0 bases, and the junction held 4 bases outside the gene matches. Per the germline V gene, CDR1 is SGHVS and CDR2 is FQNEAQ.

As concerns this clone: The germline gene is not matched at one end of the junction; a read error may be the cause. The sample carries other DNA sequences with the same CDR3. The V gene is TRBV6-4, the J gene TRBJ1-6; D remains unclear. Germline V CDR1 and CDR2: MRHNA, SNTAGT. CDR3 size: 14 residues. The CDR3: CASSVHSGNSPLHF. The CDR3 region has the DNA TGTGCCAGCAGTGTTCATAGCGGAAATTCCCCCCTCCACTTT.

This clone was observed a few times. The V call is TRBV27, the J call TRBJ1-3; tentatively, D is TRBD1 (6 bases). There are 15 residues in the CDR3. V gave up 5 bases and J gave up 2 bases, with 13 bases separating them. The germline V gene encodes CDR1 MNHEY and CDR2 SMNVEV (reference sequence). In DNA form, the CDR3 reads TGTGCCAGCAGTAGGGGGTTTTCAGCTGGAAACACCATATATTTT. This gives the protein CASSRGFSAGNTIYF.

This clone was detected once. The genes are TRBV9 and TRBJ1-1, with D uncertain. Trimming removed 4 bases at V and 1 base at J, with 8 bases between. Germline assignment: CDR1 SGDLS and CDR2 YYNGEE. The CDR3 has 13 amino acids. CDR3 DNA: TGTGCCAGCAGCACGACACCGAACACTGAAGCTTTCTTT. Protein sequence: CASSTTPNTEAFF.